The source of this T cell receptor beta chain is a study of CD8+ T cells in alopecia areata. RNA extraction and reverse transcription yielded cDNA as sequencing template. The method was immunoSEQ multiplex PCR; TCRdb's version includes in-frame clones alone and lacks a portion of them. The data show more than 200,000 clones, with approximately 61% seen just once and 1.2% held by the top ten. Germline V gene data show CDR1 as SGHRS and CDR2 as YFSETQ. Trimming cost V 1 base and J 4 bases, with 12 bases left between them. This CDR3 comprises 16 residues. The J gene is TRBJ2-6, the V gene TRBV5-1; possible D gene TRBD1, 5 bases. This TCR was sampled from a human donor with alopecia areata. Sequences were derived from CD4+ T cells sorted from blood, sampled at week 0. The CDR3 sequence is CASSLSRVGGANVLTF. CDR3 sequence (DNA): TGCGCCAGCAGCTTGAGCAGGGTCGGAGGGGCCAACGTCCTGACTTTC.